The T cell receptor (beta chain) under discussion was sequenced for a study of vaccination and CD4 T cells after COVID-19. V was pared by 0 bases and J by 5 bases, with 19 bases between. In germline, CDR1 is LGHNT, CDR2 FRNRAP. The CDR3 contains 17 residues. Comments on this clonotype: The antigen remains undetermined.

As for treatment: roughly nine-day PBMC culture with coronavirus spike peptide pools or control peptides (ViraFEST assay). Cultured CD4+ T cells had their DNA profiled by the Oncomine TCR Beta short-read assay. One entry per CDR3 protein, called by TCRdb with MiXCR from the PCR reads. In the table there are 4,000 to 5,000 distinct CDR3 sequences, about 21% of which are singletons. J is TRBJ2-5 and V is TRBV12-5, with D perhaps assigned TRBD1 or TRBD2 (5 bases each). The sample comprised CD4+ T cells from blood, cultured in vitro. The sequence came from a human donor who had recovered from COVID-19. CDR3 sequence: CASGLVSPGVREETQYF. The CDR3 region has the DNA TGTGCTAGTGGTTTGGTATCCCCCGGCGTCAGGGAGGAGACCCAGTACTTC. Combining the CDR3 with reference TRBV12-5 and TRBJ2-5 gives the whole variable domain DARVTQTPRHKVTEMGQEVTMRCQPILGHNTVFWYRQTMMQGLELLAYFRNRAPLDDSGMPKDRFSAEMPDATLATLKIQPSEPRDSAVYFCASGLVSPGVREETQYFGPGTRLLVL.